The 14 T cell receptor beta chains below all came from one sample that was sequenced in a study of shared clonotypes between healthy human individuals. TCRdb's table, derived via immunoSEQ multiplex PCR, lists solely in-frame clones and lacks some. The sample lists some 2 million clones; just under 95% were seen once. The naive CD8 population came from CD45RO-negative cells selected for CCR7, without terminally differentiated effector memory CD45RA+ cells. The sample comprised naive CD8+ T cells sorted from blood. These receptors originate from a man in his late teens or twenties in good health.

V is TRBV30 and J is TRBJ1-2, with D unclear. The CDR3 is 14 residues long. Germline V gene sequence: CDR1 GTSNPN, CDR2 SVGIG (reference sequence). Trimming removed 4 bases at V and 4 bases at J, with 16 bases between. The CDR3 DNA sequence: TGTGCCTGGACCCCGGGCCAAGGTTCCTATGGCTACACCTTC. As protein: CAWTPGQGSYGYTF.

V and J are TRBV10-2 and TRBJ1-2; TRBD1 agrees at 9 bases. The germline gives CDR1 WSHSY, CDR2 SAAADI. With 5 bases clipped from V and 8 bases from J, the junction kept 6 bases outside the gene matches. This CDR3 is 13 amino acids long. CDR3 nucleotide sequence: TGCGCCAGCAGTCCGGACAGGGGTGGAGGCTACACCTTC. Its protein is CASSPDRGGGYTF.

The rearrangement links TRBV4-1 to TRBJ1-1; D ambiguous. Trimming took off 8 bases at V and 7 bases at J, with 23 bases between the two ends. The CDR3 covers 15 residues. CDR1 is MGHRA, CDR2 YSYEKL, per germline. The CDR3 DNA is TGCGCCAGCGAGGAGGTAGTCCAGGCTGAGGGTGAAGCTTTCTTT. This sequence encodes CASEEVVQAEGEAFF.

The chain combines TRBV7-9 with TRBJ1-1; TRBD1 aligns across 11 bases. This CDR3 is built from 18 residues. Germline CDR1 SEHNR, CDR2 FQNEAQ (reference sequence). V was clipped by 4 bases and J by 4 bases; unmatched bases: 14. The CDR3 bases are TGTGCCAGCAGCTATTTGGACAGGGGGCGATGGATTTCCACTGAAGCTTTCTTT. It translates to CASSYLDRGRWISTEAFF.

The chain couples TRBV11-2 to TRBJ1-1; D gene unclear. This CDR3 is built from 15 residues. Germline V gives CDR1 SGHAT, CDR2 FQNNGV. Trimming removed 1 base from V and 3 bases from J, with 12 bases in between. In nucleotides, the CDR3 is TGTGCCAGCAGCTTAGTACCGGGCTTCTACACTGAAGCTTTCTTT. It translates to CASSLVPGFYTEAFF.

CDR3 sequence: CASSKGLAGNTDTQYF. In DNA form, the CDR3 reads TGTGCCAGCAGCAAGGGACTAGCGGGAAACACAGATACGCAGTATTTT. The rearrangement joins TRBV13 to TRBJ2-3; 13 nucleotides align to TRBD2. The CDR3 is made up of 16 amino acids. The trim removed 5 bases at V and 2 bases at J, leaving 4 bases unmatched. From germline, CDR1 is PRHDT and CDR2 FYEKMQ (reference sequence).

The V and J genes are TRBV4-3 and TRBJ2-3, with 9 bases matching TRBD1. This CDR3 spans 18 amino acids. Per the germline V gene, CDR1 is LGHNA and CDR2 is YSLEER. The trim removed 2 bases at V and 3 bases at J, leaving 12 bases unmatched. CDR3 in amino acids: CASSQQKVGDRVTDTQYF. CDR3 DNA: TGCGCCAGCAGCCAACAAAAGGTGGGGGACAGGGTAACAGATACGCAGTATTTT.

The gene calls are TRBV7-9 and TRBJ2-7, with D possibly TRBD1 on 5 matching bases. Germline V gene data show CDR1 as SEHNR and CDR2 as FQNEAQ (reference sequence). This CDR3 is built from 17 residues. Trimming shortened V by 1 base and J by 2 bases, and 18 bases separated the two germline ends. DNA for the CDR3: TGTGCCAGCAGCTTAGACGTTACGGACACCTTACCCTACGAGCAGTACTTC. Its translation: CASSLDVTDTLPYEQYF.

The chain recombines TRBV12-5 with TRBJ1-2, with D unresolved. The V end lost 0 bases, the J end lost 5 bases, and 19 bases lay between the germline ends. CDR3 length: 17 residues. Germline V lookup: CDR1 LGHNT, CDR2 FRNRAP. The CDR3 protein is CASGLVPSRVGIYGYTF. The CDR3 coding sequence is TGTGCTAGTGGTTTGGTACCGTCGCGGGTCGGTATATATGGCTACACCTTC.

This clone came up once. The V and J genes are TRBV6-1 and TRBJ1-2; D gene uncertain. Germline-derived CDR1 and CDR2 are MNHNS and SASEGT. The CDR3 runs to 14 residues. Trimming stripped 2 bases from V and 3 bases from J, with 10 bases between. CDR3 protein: CASSEYSLYYGYTF. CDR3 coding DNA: TGTGCCAGCAGTGAATATTCCCTTTACTATGGCTACACCTTC.

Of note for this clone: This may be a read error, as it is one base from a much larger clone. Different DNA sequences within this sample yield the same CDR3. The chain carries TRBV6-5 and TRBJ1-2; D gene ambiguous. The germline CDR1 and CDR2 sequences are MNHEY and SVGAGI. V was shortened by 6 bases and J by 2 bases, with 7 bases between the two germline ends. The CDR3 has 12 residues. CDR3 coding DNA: TGTGCCAGCAGCCCTGGGAACTATGGCTACACCTTC. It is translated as CASSPGNYGYTF.

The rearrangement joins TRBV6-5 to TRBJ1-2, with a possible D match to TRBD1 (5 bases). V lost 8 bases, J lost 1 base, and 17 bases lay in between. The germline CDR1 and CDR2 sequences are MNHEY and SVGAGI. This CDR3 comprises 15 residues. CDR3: CASRVGQGLNYGYTF. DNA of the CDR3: TGTGCCAGCCGGGTAGGGCAGGGACTTAACTATGGCTACACCTTC.

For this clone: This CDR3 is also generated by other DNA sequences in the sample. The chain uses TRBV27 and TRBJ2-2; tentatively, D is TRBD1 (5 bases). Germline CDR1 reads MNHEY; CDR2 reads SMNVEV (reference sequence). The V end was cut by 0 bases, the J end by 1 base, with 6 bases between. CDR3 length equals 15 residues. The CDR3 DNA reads TGTGCCAGCAGTTTATCAGGGGAGAACACCGGGGAGCTGTTTTTT. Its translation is CASSLSGENTGELFF.

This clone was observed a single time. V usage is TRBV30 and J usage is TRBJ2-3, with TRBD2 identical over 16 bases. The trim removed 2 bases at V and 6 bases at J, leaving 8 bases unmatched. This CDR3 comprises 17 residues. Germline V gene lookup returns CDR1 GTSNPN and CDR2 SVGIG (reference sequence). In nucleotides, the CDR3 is TGTGCCTGGAGTTCGTCGGGACTAGCGGGAGGGTGGGATACGCAGTATTTT. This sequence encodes CAWSSSGLAGGWDTQYF.